These 31 T cell receptor beta chains share one sample of origin, sequenced in a study of blood T cell repertoires in COVID-19. The repertoire was sequenced with immunoSEQ multiplex PCR; TCRdb's copy has only in-frame clones and lacks some. The table has a few hundred thousand clones, approximately 88% seen once. The sample comprised peripheral blood. These receptors were collected from a man aged 40-49 years with acute or convalescent COVID-19.

The chain uses TRBV9 and TRBJ1-1, with 10 bases fitting TRBD1. The CDR3 length is 12 residues. Per the germline V gene, CDR1 is SGDLS and CDR2 is YYNGEE. The V gene end was trimmed by 4 bases and the J gene end by 8 bases; junction bases not matched to a gene: 2. The CDR3 coding sequence is TGTGCCAGCAGCTCGGGACAGGGGGAAGCTTTCTTT. It encodes CASSSGQGEAFF.

V gene TRBV15 combines with J gene TRBJ2-6, with TRBD1 matching 7 bases. From germline, CDR1 is LNHNV and CDR2 YYDKDF (reference sequence). Germline trimming cut 3 bases from V and 16 bases from J; bases unmatched to any gene: 9. The CDR3 consists of 13 residues. This chain's CDR3 is CATSRGQRTLLTF. DNA for the CDR3: TGTGCCACCAGCAGGGGACAGCGTACGCTTCTGACTTTC.

The CDR3 region has the DNA TGTGCCAGCAGCCCCCACGCTGGGCCTCCCTACAATGAGCAGTTCTTC. Translated: CASSPHAGPPYNEQFF. The chain combines TRBV7-3 with TRBJ2-1; D is undetermined. The CDR3 is 16 residues long. The V end was cut by 5 bases, the J end by 2 bases, with 16 bases between. Germline CDR1 and CDR2: SGHTA and FQGTGA.

The chain couples TRBV18 to TRBJ1-2; D uncertain. Germline CDR1 KGHSH, CDR2 LQKENI. The CDR3 runs to 15 residues. V dropped 1 base and J dropped 2 bases, with 11 bases sitting between them. CDR3 region: CASSPLVGGNYGYTF. CDR3 nucleotides: TGTGCCAGCTCACCACTTGTCGGCGGGAACTATGGCTACACCTTC.

The V call is TRBV29-1, the J call TRBJ1-1; the match to TRBD1 covers 7 bases. Trimming at V came to 6 bases and at J to 0 bases, leaving 1 base not matched to a gene. CDR1 SQVTM and CDR2 ANQGSEA come from the germline V gene. This CDR3 is 12 amino acids long. CDR3 bases: TGCAGCGTCGACAGGGTGAACACTGAAGCTTTCTTT. Amino acids: CSVDRVNTEAFF. The entire variable domain, with the rest obtained from reference TRBV29-1 and TRBJ1-1, is as follows: SAVISQKPSRDICQRGTSLTIQCQVDSQVTMMFWYRQQPGQSLTLIATANQGSEATYESGFVIDKFPISRPNLTFSTLTVSNMSPEDSSIYLCSVDRVNTEAFFGQGTRLTVV.

The J gene is TRBJ1-2, the V gene TRBV3-1 (or the pseudogene TRBV3-2); D perhaps matches TRBD1 (5 bases). Germline CDR1 reads LGHDT; CDR2 reads YNNKEL (reference sequence). V lost 0 bases to trimming and J lost 4 bases, with 12 bases between them. This CDR3 is built from 15 residues. The CDR3 DNA reads TGTGCCAGCAGCCAAGATGAAGGGGTCGTCTATGGCTACACCTTC. This gives the protein CASSQDEGVVYGYTF.

This sequence joins TRBV4-1 and TRBJ2-1, with TRBD2 identical over 7 bases. The CDR3 runs 14 residues. Germline CDR1 MGHRA, CDR2 YSYEKL. Trimming took 4 bases from V and 4 from J; bases not matched to a gene: 4. The CDR3 DNA is TGCGCCAGCAGCCTAACTAGCGCTTACAATGAGCAGTTCTTC. It specifies CASSLTSAYNEQFF.

The J gene is TRBJ1-1, the V gene TRBV28; tentative D call: TRBD1 (5 bases). CDR1 and CDR2 from the germline V gene are MDHEN and SYDVKM. This CDR3 comprises 14 residues. The V end was cut by 6 bases, the J end by 4 bases, with 15 bases between. This CDR3 reads CASSSPHGGTEAFF. The CDR3 DNA reads as TGTGCCAGCAGCTCGCCCCACGGGGGCACTGAAGCTTTCTTT.

The chain is built from TRBV7-9 and TRBJ1-1; 7 bases are shared with TRBD1. Germline trimming cut 6 bases from V and 5 bases from J; bases unmatched to any gene: 9. In germline, CDR1 is SEHNR, CDR2 FQNEAQ (reference sequence). The CDR3 contains 14 residues. This CDR3 is CASSPVAGGTEAFF. The CDR3 DNA follows: TGTGCCAGCAGTCCCGTGGCAGGGGGGACTGAAGCTTTCTTT.

A note on this clone: An end of the junction differs from the germline gene, which may be a read error. The chain uses TRBV19 and TRBJ1-6; D possibly corresponds to TRBD1 (5 bases). CDR1 and CDR2 (germline): LNHDA, SQIVND (reference sequence). The CDR3 is 15 amino acids. This CDR3 is CASNIGAGDNSPLHF. CDR3 DNA: TGTGCCAGTAATATAGGGGCGGGAGATAATTCACCCCTCCACTTT.

This clone came up a few times. The chain has TRBV28 and TRBJ1-1, with D tentatively TRBD1 (6 bases). With 3 bases removed from V and 11 bases from J, the gap between germline ends came to 25 bases. Germline CDR1 MDHEN, CDR2 SYDVKM. The CDR3 is 16 residues long. The CDR3 nucleotides are TGTGCCAGCAGTTTTGGCGTCTTCGATGCAGGGGACGGGGCTTTCTTT. This sequence encodes CASSFGVFDAGDGAFF.

The V gene is TRBV6-5, the J gene TRBJ1-2; no clear D. Germline loops: CDR1 MNHEY, CDR2 SVGAGI. This CDR3 has 12 residues. Between the trimmed V and J ends, which lost 2 bases and 5 bases, there was a span of 6 bases. The chain's CDR3 is CASSYELYGYTF. CDR3 in DNA: TGTGCCAGCAGTTACGAACTGTATGGCTACACCTTC.

J is TRBJ2-7 and V is TRBV18, with 10 bases matching TRBD1. The CDR3 is made up of 14 amino acids. Germline CDR1 KGHSH, CDR2 LQKENI. J was trimmed by 2 bases and V by 7 bases; bases with no gene match: 5. This CDR3 is CASFSGTGAYEQYF. CDR3 bases: TGTGCCAGCTTCTCCGGGACAGGGGCCTACGAGCAGTACTTC.

The CDR3 sequence is CAWSGSKGGRGNQPQHF. CDR3 coding DNA: TGTGCCTGGAGCGGCTCAAAGGGGGGGCGCGGCAATCAGCCCCAGCATTTT. The rearrangement joins TRBV30 to TRBJ1-5, with D tentatively TRBD1 (6 bases). The CDR3 runs 17 residues. V gave up 3 bases and J gave up 2 bases, with 20 bases separating them. Germline V CDR1 and CDR2: GTSNPN, SVGIG (reference sequence).

The CDR3 region has the DNA TGTGCCAGCAGCGTCGGACAGGGCCCTAACTATGGCTACACCTTC. As protein: CASSVGQGPNYGYTF. The chain is built from TRBV9 and TRBJ1-2; TRBD1 agrees at 8 bases. CDR1 SGDLS and CDR2 YYNGEE come from the germline V gene. J lost 0 bases, V lost 2 bases, and 3 bases had no gene match. The CDR3 is 15 residues long.

The genes are TRBV27 and TRBJ2-1, with a possible D match to TRBD2 (8 bases). The germline gives CDR1 MNHEY, CDR2 SMNVEV (reference sequence). The length of the CDR3 is 17 residues. V lost 3 bases to trimming and J lost 8 bases, with 23 bases between them. CDR3 in amino acids: CASSFGRGRRSFDEQFF. CDR3 nucleotide sequence: TGTGCCAGCAGTTTCGGGAGGGGGCGCCGGAGTTTTGATGAGCAGTTCTTC.

This clone was counted once. This chain connects TRBV1 to TRBJ2-2; the DNA was not compared with TRBD2, the D call given in the table. TRBV1 is reported as a pseudogene. The CDR3 is 21 residues long. The CDR3 DNA reads TGCACCAGCAGCCAAACAGGACTAGCGGGAGGGCCGAATTCGGACACCGGGGAGCTGTTTTTT. Encoded protein: CTSSQTGLAGGPNSDTGELFF.

The CDR3 bases are TGCGCCAGCAGAAAAGGTTTGGGACAGGGGAATTACGAGCAGTACTTC. Protein: CASRKGLGQGNYEQYF. J is TRBJ2-7 and V is TRBV5-1, with 10 bases fitting TRBD1. Germline V gene sequence: CDR1 SGHRS, CDR2 YFSETQ. The trim removed 5 bases at V and 4 bases at J, leaving 12 bases unmatched. The CDR3 runs to 16 residues.

The chain uses TRBV5-1 and TRBJ1-1, with 8 bases lining up with TRBD1. This CDR3 region has 14 residues. Germline CDR1 reads SGHRS; CDR2 reads YFSETQ. V lost 4 bases to trimming and J lost 10 bases; unmatched junction nucleotides: 12. The CDR3 sequence is CASSQSQGAGVAFF. For the CDR3, the DNA is TGCGCCAGCAGCCAAAGTCAGGGGGCGGGCGTAGCTTTCTTT.

V usage is TRBV30 and J usage is TRBJ2-5; no definite D call. The CDR3 contains 11 residues. The V gene lost 4 bases and the J gene lost 3 bases, with 6 bases spanning the gap. Germline-derived CDR1 and CDR2 are GTSNPN and SVGIG (reference sequence). CDR3 protein: CAWNQKETQYF. CDR3 sequence (DNA): TGTGCCTGGAATCAGAAAGAGACCCAGTACTTC.

The genes are TRBV12-3 or TRBV12-4 and TRBJ2-5; possible D gene TRBD1, 5 bases. V gave up 7 bases and J gave up 6 bases, with 15 bases separating them. This CDR3 has 13 residues. The CDR3 DNA follows: TGTGCCAGCACCCCGGCAGGGCCAAAGACCCAGTACTTC. Translating gives CASTPAGPKTQYF.

The chain is built from TRBV4-1 and TRBJ1-3; maybe TRBD1 (6 bases). Germline lookup yields CDR1 MGHRA and CDR2 YSYEKL. The CDR3 contains 13 residues. Trimming cost V 3 bases and J 10 bases, with 13 bases left between them. For the CDR3, the DNA is TGCGCCAGCAGCCAGACCAGCGGGACAACCATATATTTT. The encoded protein is CASSQTSGTTIYF.

In DNA form, the CDR3 reads TGTGCCAGCAACCGGGAGGCGGGAGCCGCGGAGACCCAGTACTTC. Encoded protein: CASNREAGAAETQYF. The rearrangement links TRBV6-6 to TRBJ2-5; 7 nucleotides match TRBD2. The CDR3 sequence is 15 residues long. Germline CDR1 is MNHNY and CDR2 is SVGAGI (reference sequence). Unmatched junction bases numbered 13, after V lost 7 bases and J lost 5 bases.

V and J are TRBV4-1 and TRBJ1-5; TRBD1 aligns across 9 bases. Germline V gene lookup returns CDR1 MGHRA and CDR2 YSYEKL. V was pared by 3 bases and J by 0 bases, with 12 bases of the junction left unmatched. This CDR3 contains 19 residues. The CDR3 DNA reads TGCGCCAGCAGCCAGGGAGACAGGGGGGGGGAGTATAGCAATCAGCCCCAGCATTTT. Protein product: CASSQGDRGGEYSNQPQHF.

The chain recombines TRBV30 with TRBJ2-1, with a weak D call TRBD2 (5 bases). From germline, CDR1 is GTSNPN and CDR2 SVGIG (reference sequence). The CDR3 consists of 14 residues. V shed 1 base and J shed 5 bases, with 12 bases lying between them. The CDR3 loop is CAWSALARNNEQFF. In DNA, the CDR3 is TGTGCCTGGAGTGCATTAGCGAGGAACAATGAGCAGTTCTTC.

CDR3 residues: CASERLESDTQYF. For the CDR3, the DNA is TGTGCCAGTGAGCGACTAGAGTCAGATACGCAGTATTTT. V gene TRBV7-2 combines with J gene TRBJ2-3; possible D gene TRBD2, 6 bases. The V gene lost 9 bases and the J gene lost 4 bases, with 14 bases spanning the gap. Looked up from germline, CDR1 is SGHTA and CDR2 is FQGNSA. The CDR3 is 13 residues long.

The chain carries TRBV21-1 and TRBJ1-6. TRBV21-1 is a known pseudogene. The CDR3 spans 17 residues. The CDR3: CASSKGQGRGRDSPLHF. Written as DNA, the CDR3 is TGTGCCAGCAGCAAAGGGCAGGGGAGGGGGAGGGATTCACCCCTCCACTTT.

This chain uses TRBV7-2 with TRBJ1-2, with unresolved D. CDR3 length equals 13 residues. Germline CDR1 reads SGHTA; CDR2 reads FQGNSA. V dropped 2 bases and J dropped 6 bases, with 10 bases sitting between them. The CDR3: CASSLSYSDGYTF. Written as DNA, the CDR3 is TGTGCCAGCAGCTTAAGTTATAGCGATGGCTACACCTTC.

This chain connects TRBV27 to TRBJ1-6; D might be TRBD1 (5 bases). Germline CDR1 and CDR2: MNHEY and SMNVEV (reference sequence). The CDR3 spans 19 residues. Trimming removed 1 base from V and 4 bases from J, with 20 bases in between. This CDR3 reads CASSLFSGYGGTYNSPLHF. CDR3 nucleotide sequence: TGTGCCAGCAGTTTATTTTCGGGGTACGGGGGAACTTATAATTCACCCCTCCACTTT.

The CDR3 loop reads CASSSQETQYF. The CDR3 nucleotides read TGTGCCAGCAGCTCTCAAGAGACCCAGTACTTC. The chain has TRBV28 and TRBJ2-5; D unresolved. CDR3 length equals 11 residues. Trimming left V 6 bases short and J 2 bases short, with 4 bases between. Germline assignment: CDR1 MDHEN and CDR2 SYDVKM.

The chain couples TRBV7-9 to TRBJ1-6; tentatively, D is TRBD1 (6 bases). The CDR3 runs 14 residues. V was cut by 5 bases and J by 12 bases, with 17 bases left in between. Germline assignment: CDR1 SEHNR and CDR2 FQNEAQ (reference sequence). The CDR3 coding sequence is TGTGCCAGCAGCATCCAGGGGAACGATGAACCCCTCCACTTT. This encodes CASSIQGNDEPLHF.